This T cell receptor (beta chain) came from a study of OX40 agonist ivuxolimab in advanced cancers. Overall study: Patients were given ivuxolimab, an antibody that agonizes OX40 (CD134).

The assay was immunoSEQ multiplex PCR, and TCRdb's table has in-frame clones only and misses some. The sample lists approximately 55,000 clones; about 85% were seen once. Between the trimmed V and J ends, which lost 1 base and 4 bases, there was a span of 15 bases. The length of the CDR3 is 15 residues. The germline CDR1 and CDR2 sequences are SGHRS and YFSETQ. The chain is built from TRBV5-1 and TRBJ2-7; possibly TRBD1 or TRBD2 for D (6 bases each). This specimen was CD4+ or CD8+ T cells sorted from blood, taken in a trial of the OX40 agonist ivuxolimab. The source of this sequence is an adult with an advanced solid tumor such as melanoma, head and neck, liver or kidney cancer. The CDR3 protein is CASSLLGGKGYEQYF. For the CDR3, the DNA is TGCGCCAGCAGCTTGTTAGGGGGGAAGGGGTACGAGCAGTACTTC.